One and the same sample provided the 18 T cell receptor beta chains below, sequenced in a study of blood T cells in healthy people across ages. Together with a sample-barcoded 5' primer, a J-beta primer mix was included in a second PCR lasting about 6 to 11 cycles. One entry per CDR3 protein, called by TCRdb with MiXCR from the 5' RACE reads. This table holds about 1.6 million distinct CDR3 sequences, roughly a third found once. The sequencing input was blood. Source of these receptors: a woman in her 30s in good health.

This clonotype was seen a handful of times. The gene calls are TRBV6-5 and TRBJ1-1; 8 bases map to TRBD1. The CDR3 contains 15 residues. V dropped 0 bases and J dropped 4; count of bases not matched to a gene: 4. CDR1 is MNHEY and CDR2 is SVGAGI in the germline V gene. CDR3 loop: CASSYSQGAGTEAFF. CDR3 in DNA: TGTGCCAGCAGTTACTCGCAGGGGGCCGGCACTGAAGCTTTCTTT.

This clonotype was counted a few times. CDR3 nucleotides: TGCAGTGCTAGAGATGAAAGGGCTAGCGGGAGATGGGAGACCCAGTACTTC. It translates to CSARDERASGRWETQYF. The genes are TRBV20-1 and TRBJ2-5; 10 bases agree with TRBD2. Germline CDR1 is DFQATT and CDR2 is SNEGSKA (reference sequence). The CDR3 length is 17 residues. The V gene end was trimmed by 0 bases and the J gene end by 5 bases; junction bases not matched to a gene: 12.

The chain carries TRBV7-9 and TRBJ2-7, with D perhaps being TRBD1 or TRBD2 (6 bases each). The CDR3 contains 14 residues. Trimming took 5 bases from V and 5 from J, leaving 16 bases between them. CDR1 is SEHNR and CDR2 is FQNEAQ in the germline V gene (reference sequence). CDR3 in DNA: TGTGCCAGCAGCCCCCAGAGGGGGGTCAACGAGCAGTACTTC. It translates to CASSPQRGVNEQYF.

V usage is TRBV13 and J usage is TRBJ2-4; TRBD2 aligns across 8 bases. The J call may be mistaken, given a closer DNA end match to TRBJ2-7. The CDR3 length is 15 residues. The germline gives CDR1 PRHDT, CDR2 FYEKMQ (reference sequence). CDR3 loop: CASSSSGRKRNEQYF. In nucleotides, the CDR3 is TGTGCCAGCAGCTCGAGCGGGAGAAAAAGGAACGAGCAGTACTTC.

The CDR3 loop reads CASSIRGLGDSSPQYF. In DNA form, the CDR3 reads TGTGCCAGCAGCATAAGGGGGTTGGGGGACAGTTCCCCGCAGTACTTC. V usage is TRBV7-2 and J usage is TRBJ2-7, with TRBD1 matching over 7 bases. The CDR3 runs 16 residues. V dropped 5 bases and J dropped 9; count of bases not matched to a gene: 19. The germline V gene encodes CDR1 SGHTA and CDR2 FQGNSA.

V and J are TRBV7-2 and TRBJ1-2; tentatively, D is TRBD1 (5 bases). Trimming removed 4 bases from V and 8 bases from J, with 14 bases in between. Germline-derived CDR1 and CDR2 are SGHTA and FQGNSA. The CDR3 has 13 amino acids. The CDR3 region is CASSSPSRDGYTF. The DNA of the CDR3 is TGTGCCAGCAGCTCCCCCAGTCGGGACGGCTACACCTTC.

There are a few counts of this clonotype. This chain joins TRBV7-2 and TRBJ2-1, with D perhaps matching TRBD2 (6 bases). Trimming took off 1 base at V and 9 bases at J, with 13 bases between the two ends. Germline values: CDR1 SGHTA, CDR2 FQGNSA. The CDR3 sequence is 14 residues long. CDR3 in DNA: TGTGCCAGCAGCTTAGTTCTAGGGAGGAGTGAGCAGTTCTTC. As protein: CASSLVLGRSEQFF.

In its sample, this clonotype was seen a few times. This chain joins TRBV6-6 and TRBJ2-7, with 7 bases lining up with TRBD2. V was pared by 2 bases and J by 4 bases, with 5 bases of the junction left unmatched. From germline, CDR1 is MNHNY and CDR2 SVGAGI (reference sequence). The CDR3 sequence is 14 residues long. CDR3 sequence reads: CASSYGEGRYEQYF. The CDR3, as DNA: TGTGCCAGCAGTTACGGGGAGGGCCGATACGAGCAGTACTTC.

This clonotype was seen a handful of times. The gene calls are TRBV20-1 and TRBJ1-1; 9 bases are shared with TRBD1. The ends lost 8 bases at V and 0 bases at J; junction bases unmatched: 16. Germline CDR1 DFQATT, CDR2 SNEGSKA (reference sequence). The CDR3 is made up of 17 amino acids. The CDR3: CSPSQRYRGRMNTEAFF. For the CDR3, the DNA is TGCAGTCCTTCTCAACGATACAGGGGGCGCATGAACACTGAAGCTTTCTTT.

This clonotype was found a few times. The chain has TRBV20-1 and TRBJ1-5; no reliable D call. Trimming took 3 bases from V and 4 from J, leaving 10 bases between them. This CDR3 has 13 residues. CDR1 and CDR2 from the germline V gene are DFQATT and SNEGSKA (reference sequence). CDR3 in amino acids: CSARVRENQPQHF. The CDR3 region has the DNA TGCAGTGCTAGGGTGCGGGAAAATCAGCCCCAGCATTTT.

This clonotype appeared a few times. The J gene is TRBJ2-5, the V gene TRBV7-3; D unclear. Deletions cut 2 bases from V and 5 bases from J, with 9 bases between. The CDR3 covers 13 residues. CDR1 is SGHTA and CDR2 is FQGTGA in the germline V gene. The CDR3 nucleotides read TGTGCCAGCAGCTTAGATAACAGTGAGACCCAGTACTTC. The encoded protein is CASSLDNSETQYF.

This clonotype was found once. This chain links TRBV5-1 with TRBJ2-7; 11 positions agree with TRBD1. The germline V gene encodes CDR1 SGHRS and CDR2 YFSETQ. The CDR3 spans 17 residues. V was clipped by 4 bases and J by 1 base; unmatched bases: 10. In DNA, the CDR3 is TGCGCCAGCAGCGAAGGGCCTGGGACAGGGGGGTCCTACGAGCAGTACTTC. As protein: CASSEGPGTGGSYEQYF.

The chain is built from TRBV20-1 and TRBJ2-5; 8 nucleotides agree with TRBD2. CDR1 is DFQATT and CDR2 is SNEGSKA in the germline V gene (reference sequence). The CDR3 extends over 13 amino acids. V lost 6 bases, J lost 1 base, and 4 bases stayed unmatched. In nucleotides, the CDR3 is TGCAGTGCCGAGCGGGGGACCCAAGAGACCCAGTACTTC. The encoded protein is CSAERGTQETQYF.

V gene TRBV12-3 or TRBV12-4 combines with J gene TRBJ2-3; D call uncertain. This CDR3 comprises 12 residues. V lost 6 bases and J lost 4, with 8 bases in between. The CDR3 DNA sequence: TGTGCCAGCAGAGCCCCCCCAGATACGCAGTATTTT. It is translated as CASRAPPDTQYF.

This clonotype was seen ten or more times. CDR3 sequence: CASSGRREETQYF. CDR3 sequence (DNA): TGTGCCAGCAGTGGTCGGAGGGAAGAGACCCAGTACTTC. The chain couples TRBV6-1 to TRBJ2-5; weak D call: TRBD2 (6 bases). The CDR3 runs to 13 residues. Germline loops: CDR1 MNHNS, CDR2 SASEGT. Trimming pared 4 bases from V and 3 bases from J, leaving 9 bases between.

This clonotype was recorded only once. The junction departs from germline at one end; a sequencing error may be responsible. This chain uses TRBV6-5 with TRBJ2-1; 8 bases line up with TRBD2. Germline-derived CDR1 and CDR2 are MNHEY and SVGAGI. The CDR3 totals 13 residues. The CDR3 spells CTSSSGLDDEQFF. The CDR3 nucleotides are TGTACCAGCAGTTCGGGACTAGATGATGAGCAGTTCTTC.

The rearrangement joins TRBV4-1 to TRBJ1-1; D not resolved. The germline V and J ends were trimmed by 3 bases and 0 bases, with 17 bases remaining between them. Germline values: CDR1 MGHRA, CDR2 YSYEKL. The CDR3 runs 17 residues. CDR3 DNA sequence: TGCGCCAGCAGCCATCCCAGACGGACCTTCATGAACACTGAAGCTTTCTTT. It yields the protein CASSHPRRTFMNTEAFF.

This CDR3 is CASSSWGDTQYF. As DNA, the CDR3 is TGTGCCAGCAGCTCATGGGGGGATACGCAGTATTTT. The J gene is TRBJ2-3, the V gene TRBV7-3; TRBD1 or TRBD2 may be the D gene (5 bases each). Trimming pared 4 bases from V and 6 bases from J, leaving 8 bases between. Germline-derived CDR1 and CDR2 are SGHTA and FQGTGA. The CDR3 is 12 residues long.